The sequence of this T cell receptor beta chain was determined in a study of regulatory T cells in long-lasting Graves disease. Arm-PCR of CDR3 regions and iRepertoire HTBI primers were the basis on which TCR beta libraries were built. MiXCR was run by TCRdb on the multiplex PCR reads, yielding one entry per CDR3 protein. In the table there are some 560,000 distinct CDR3 sequences, 15% to 20% of which are singletons. The time point was: newly diagnosed GD, antithyroid drugs for less than 3 months. Generation of the TCR library employed RNA extracted from PBMCs. Study-wide results and limits: Segments TRBV28, TRBJ1-2 and TRBJ2-5 showed preferential usage in persistent disease. It was possible that the small sample size reduced accuracy.

In the case of this clonotype: What it recognizes is unknown.

Germline V gives CDR1 MNHEY, CDR2 SVGEGT. This CDR3 has 15 amino acids. With 4 bases removed from V and 0 bases from J, the gap between germline ends came to 12 bases. This sample also belongs to another study, concerning T cells in Graves' hyperthyroidism and ophthalmopathy. As reported in that work: Ophthalmopathy stood apart from stable hyperthyroidism in a 13 V-J model.

The source of this sequence is a woman aged 35-65 years with Graves disease. Here the sequenced sample was peripheral blood mononuclear cells (PBMCs), taken at new diagnosis, from a patient treated with antithyroid drugs. The rearrangement joins TRBV6-2 or TRBV6-3 to TRBJ1-2; perhaps TRBD1 as D (5 bases). Written as DNA, the CDR3 is TGTGCCAGCAGTTTAAGCAGGGCAACTAACTATGGCTACACCTTC. Translating gives CASSLSRATNYGYTF.